This T cell receptor beta chain was identified in a study of T cells after yellow fever vaccination. Study-wide background: Fractions of low cell number were prepared using SMART-Seq v4 Ultra Low Input.

For this clonotype: Antigen specificity is unknown.

Broader study findings: FACS-sorted repertoires might harbor abundant contaminating clonotypes from the bulk population. Compared with primary, the secondary response was weaker and peaked at day 5, not 15.

The junction had 5 bases not matched to a gene; V was cut back by 4 bases and J by 4 bases. The CDR3 contains 14 residues. Germline values: CDR1 SGDLS, CDR2 YYNGEE. Each CDR3 protein is one row after TCRdb ran MiXCR on the 5' RACE reads. The table lists some 350,000 distinct CDR3 sequences, about 9.5% of them singletons, with 18% in the top ten. The chain has TRBV9 and TRBJ1-2; TRBD1 matches at 9 bases. Here the sequenced sample was PBMCs, taken on the day of the first yellow fever vaccination. This TCR derives from a man younger than 35 who received the YFV17D yellow fever vaccine. The CDR3: CASSPGQGPYGYTF. DNA of the CDR3: TGTGCCAGCAGCCCAGGACAGGGGCCCTATGGCTACACCTTC.